A selection of T cell receptor beta chains follows, all from one sample in a study of T cells in Graves' hyperthyroidism and ophthalmopathy. TCRdb analysed the multiplex PCR reads with MiXCR anew, one entry per CDR3 protein. The sample carries roughly 500,000 distinct CDR3 sequences, under 60% recorded once. Input material: peripheral blood or thyroid tissue (not recorded which). These receptors were taken from an adult woman with Graves' disease, either hyperthyroidism or ophthalmopathy (not recorded which). Each CDR3 is given without its conserved first and last residue. Fields, in order: CDR3 length, J gene, V gene, CDR3 protein.

12,TRBJ1-4,TRBV11-2,ASSLYMFSEKLF
10,TRBJ2-2,TRBV2,ASSDGGGSCF
12,TRBJ1-4,TRBV2,ASSDGRINEKLF
9,TRBJ1-2,TRBV20-1,SYRGDYGYT
13,TRBJ2-7,TRBV19,ASSKAGESSYEQY
14,TRBJ2-2,TRBV19,ASKPQGGLWTGELF
17,TRBJ1-2,TRBV7-6,ASSLVVGGTDHGDYGYT
14,TRBJ1-1,TRBV10-3,AISGWQGITGTEAF
13,TRBJ1-4,TRBV13,ASSHGTGLLEKLF
11,TRBJ2-3,TRBV29-1,SADREALDTQY
11,TRBJ2-5,TRBV2,ASSEQEQETQY
10,TRBJ2-6,TRBV29-1,SVRDGANVLT
10,TRBJ2-7,TRBV28,ASETAKYEQY
14,TRBJ2-7,TRBV19,ASIGPGKGGLYEQY
12,TRBJ1-5,TRBV15,ATSRDSGRQPQH
13,TRBJ1-5,TRBV20-1,SASSTSGGAQPQH
12,TRBJ1-1,TRBV20-1,SARVRQGGTEAF
15,TRBJ1-1,TRBV7-6,ASSLDPPGPRNTEAF
11,TRBJ2-7,TRBV28,ASMTGGSYEQY
15,TRBJ1-6,TRBV20-1,SARGGQGGIRDSPLH